The entry that follows covers one T cell receptor beta chain sequence. Its antigen is as yet unknown. These data are taken from a study of graft-versus-host responses after intestinal transplantation. For the study at large: Each recipient received anti-thymocyte globulin induction, then tacrolimus and steroids for approximately three years.

Data came from immunoSEQ multiplex PCR; TCRdb stores just in-frame clones and leaves some out. The data contain under 95,000 clones, roughly 80% of them singletons. The study's findings and limits: Analysis identified GvH clones in recipient marrow, with some appearing first in ileum or blood. Declines in HvG clones occurring early post-transplant were associated with peak circulating GvH clone levels. Within allografts, high graft-versus-host to host-versus-graft clonal ratios were seen among patients with graft-donor T cell macrochimerism.

The CDR3 runs 14 residues. CDR1 MGHRA and CDR2 YSYEKL come from the germline V gene. Trimming removed 3 bases from V and 3 bases from J, with 12 bases in between. The sequence was obtained from a human donor who received an intestinal transplant. The sequenced sample was unstimulated CD4+ T cells sorted from spleen or lymph node cells, obtained before intestinal transplant. The V and J genes are TRBV4-1 and TRBJ2-7; no definite D call. The CDR3 DNA sequence: TGCGCCAGCAGCCACGCATTCCTGAGCTACGAGCAGTACTTC. Amino acid sequence: CASSHAFLSYEQYF.